The 27 T cell receptor beta chains in this list originate from one sample, sequenced in a study of cytomegalovirus exposure and HLA in healthy donors. With 60 Vbeta and 13 Jbeta primers, the PCR was carried out. Produced via immunoSEQ multiplex PCR; TCRdb's table is partial and in-frame only. Found here are about 200,000 clones, more than 60% of them singletons; the top ten hold around 1.7%. Sequenced input: PBMCs. The source of these receptors is a man between 50 and 59 years old in good health and CMV-seronegative.

This clone was counted once. The chain is built from TRBV5-1 and TRBJ2-1; TRBD2 might be the D (6 bases). Germline CDR1 is SGHRS and CDR2 is YFSETQ. The CDR3 is 15 amino acids. Trimming cost V 4 bases and J 5 bases, with 16 bases left between them. This CDR3 is CASSTAGTRDNEQFF. CDR3 DNA: TGCGCCAGCAGCACCGCCGGGACTCGAGACAATGAGCAGTTCTTC.

This clone was detected once. The CDR3 region has the DNA TGTGCCAGCAGCCTTGTAGCGGGAGGGCCAGGGGAGACCCAGTACTTC. Amino acid sequence: CASSLVAGGPGETQYF. The rearrangement links TRBV4-2 to TRBJ2-5; 11 bases are a match to TRBD2. V lost 4 bases and J lost 5; bases outside the gene matches: 9. The V gene's germline CDR1 is LGHNA and CDR2 YNFKEQ. The CDR3 has 16 residues.

The V and J genes are TRBV5-1 and TRBJ2-7; weak D call: TRBD2 (6 bases). The V end lost 0 bases, the J end lost 1 base, and 8 bases lay between the germline ends. The CDR3 is made up of 14 amino acids. Germline V gene lookup returns CDR1 SGHRS and CDR2 YFSETQ. CDR3 bases: TGCGCCAGCAGCTTGGAGGAGGGATCCTACGAGCAGTACTTC. Translated, it gives CASSLEEGSYEQYF.

This clone came up a few times. The rearrangement uses TRBV6-4 and TRBJ1-2, with TRBD1 as a possible D gene (6 bases). Germline-derived CDR1 and CDR2 are MRHNA and SNTAGT. The V gene lost 0 bases and the J gene lost 8 bases, with 16 bases spanning the gap. This CDR3 is 15 amino acids long. CDR3 in amino acids: CASSDSSLGAGGYTF. The DNA of the CDR3 is TGTGCCAGCAGTGACTCGAGTTTGGGGGCAGGCGGCTACACCTTC.

The chain couples TRBV30 to TRBJ2-1, with 10 bases that match TRBD2. CDR3 length: 14 amino acids. In germline, CDR1 is GTSNPN, CDR2 SVGIG (reference sequence). Trimming removed 1 base from V and 9 bases from J; junction bases left unmatched: 6. The CDR3 spells CAWSGAGGPVEQFF. The CDR3 DNA reads as TGTGCCTGGAGTGGAGCGGGAGGGCCCGTTGAGCAGTTCTTC. Full variable domain (rest looked up from reference TRBV30 and TRBJ2-1): SQTIHQWPATLVQPVGSPLSLECTVEGTSNPNLYWYRQAAGRGLQLLFYSVGIGQISSEVPQNLSASRPQDRQFILSSKKLLLSDSGFYLCAWSGAGGPVEQFFGPGTRLTVL.

This clone came up a few times. CDR3 loop: CASSQVAETQYF. The CDR3 DNA reads as TGCGCCAGCAGCCAGGTAGCGGAGACCCAGTACTTC. J is TRBJ2-5 and V is TRBV4-1, with D perhaps TRBD2 (5 bases). CDR1 MGHRA and CDR2 YSYEKL come from the germline V gene. Trimming cost V 3 bases and J 5 bases, with 7 bases left between them. This CDR3 is built from 12 residues.

This clone has a single count. The chain links TRBV5-1 to TRBJ2-1; TRBD1 matches 7 bases. The junction had 21 bases not matched to a gene; V was cut back by 3 bases and J by 0 bases. The CDR3 length is 21 residues. CDR1 is SGHRS, CDR2 YFSETQ, per germline. CDR3 in amino acids: CASSSKGASRADRSSYNEQFF. In DNA, the CDR3 is TGCGCCAGCAGCTCTAAGGGGGCTAGCAGGGCGGACCGTAGCTCCTACAATGAGCAGTTCTTC. The whole variable domain, filled in from reference TRBV5-1 and TRBJ2-1, reads KAGVTQTPRYLIKTRGQQVTLSCSPISGHRSVSWYQQTPGQGLQFLFEYFSETQRNKGNFPGRFSGRQFSNSRSEMNVSTLELGDSALYLCASSSKGASRADRSSYNEQFFGPGTRLTVL.

This sequence joins TRBV5-4 and TRBJ2-1, with D possibly matching TRBD2 (5 bases). Germline loops: CDR1 SGHNT, CDR2 YYREEE (reference sequence). The CDR3 sequence is 17 residues long. Trimming cost V 0 bases and J 10 bases, with 23 bases left between them. The CDR3 DNA reads TGTGCCAGCAGCTTGGGACCTGGGAGCCTACCTGCAATGGAGCAGTTCTTC. Encoded protein: CASSLGPGSLPAMEQFF.

The CDR3: CASSRDPGANVLTF. Here the CDR3 DNA reads TGTGCCAGCAGCCGGGATCCTGGGGCCAACGTCCTGACTTTC. The rearrangement uses TRBV27 and TRBJ2-6, with TRBD2 as a possible D gene (5 bases). This CDR3 comprises 14 residues. Between the trimmed V and J ends, which lost 6 bases and 2 bases, there was a span of 8 bases. Germline loops: CDR1 MNHEY, CDR2 SMNVEV (reference sequence).

There are a few counts of this clone. The chain has TRBV28 and TRBJ2-6, with D possibly matching TRBD1 (5 bases). CDR3 length equals 17 residues. Germline lookup yields CDR1 MDHEN and CDR2 SYDVKM. V was trimmed by 3 bases and J by 0 bases, leaving 12 bases between them. The chain's CDR3 is CASSFQGGHSGANVLTF. The CDR3 DNA sequence: TGTGCCAGCAGTTTCCAGGGCGGACACTCTGGGGCCAACGTCCTGACTTTC.

V is TRBV10-2 and J is TRBJ2-7, with 9 bases aligning to TRBD1. CDR1 and CDR2 (germline): WSHSY, SAAADI. The CDR3 totals 14 residues. J gave up 6 bases and V 6 bases, and 9 bases lay outside the gene matches. The CDR3 bases are TGCGCCAGCAGGGGGACAGGGCGAATTGGCGAGCAGTACTTC. Its translation: CASRGTGRIGEQYF.

The chain uses TRBV5-1 and TRBJ2-7; TRBD2 aligns across 8 bases. The CDR3 is 14 amino acids. CDR1 SGHRS and CDR2 YFSETQ come from the germline V gene. Trimming removed 6 bases from V and 4 bases from J; junction bases left unmatched: 9. CDR3 residues: CASTHTSGAYEQYF. The CDR3 DNA is TGCGCCAGCACCCACACTAGCGGAGCTTACGAGCAGTACTTC.

This clone was detected only once. The rearrangement links TRBV30 to TRBJ2-3, with D maybe TRBD2 (5 bases). Trimming removed 1 base at V and 2 bases at J, with 25 bases between. Germline CDR1 is GTSNPN and CDR2 is SVGIG (reference sequence). This CDR3 contains 19 residues. The CDR3 spells CAWSASIFRLEGFTDTQYF. The CDR3 DNA sequence: TGTGCCTGGAGTGCGTCTATCTTTCGGCTAGAGGGTTTCACAGATACGCAGTATTTT.

This clone was picked up a small number of times. The gene calls are TRBV2 and TRBJ2-2; a weak D match, TRBD2 (6 bases). Trimming took off 3 bases at V and 3 bases at J, with 17 bases between the two ends. The length of the CDR3 is 17 residues. Germline CDR1 is SNHLY and CDR2 is FYNNEI. The CDR3 protein is CASSDWLEGEDTGELFF. The CDR3 DNA is TGTGCCAGCAGTGACTGGTTGGAAGGGGAGGACACCGGGGAGCTGTTTTTT.

The chain links TRBV7-3 to TRBJ2-7; 8 nucleotides line up with TRBD2. J lost 3 bases, V lost 0 bases, and 4 bases had no gene match. The CDR3 is 15 amino acids. CDR1 SGHTA and CDR2 FQGTGA come from the germline V gene. CDR3 in amino acids: CASSLTGSGVYEQYF. The CDR3 DNA follows: TGTGCCAGCAGCTTAACGGGTAGCGGGGTCTACGAGCAGTACTTC.

The chain recombines TRBV27 with TRBJ2-3; TRBD2 aligns across 7 bases. The CDR3 is 17 amino acids. The J segment lost 0 bases and the V segment lost 5 bases, leaving 11 bases of the junction unmatched. Germline CDR1 MNHEY, CDR2 SMNVEV (reference sequence). As DNA, the CDR3 is TGTGCCAGCAGTACCTATAGGGCGGGAGTAAGCACAGATACGCAGTATTTT. Protein sequence: CASSTYRAGVSTDTQYF.

The chain uses TRBV19 and TRBJ1-1; TRBD1 aligns across 9 bases. CDR1 LNHDA and CDR2 SQIVND come from the germline V gene (reference sequence). The trim removed 6 bases at V and 4 bases at J, leaving 3 bases unmatched. The CDR3 runs 13 residues. The CDR3 region has the DNA TGTGCCAGTAGGGGACAGGGCCCCACTGAAGCTTTCTTT. This sequence encodes CASRGQGPTEAFF.

This chain joins TRBV19 and TRBJ1-5; D gene ambiguous. Between the trimmed V and J ends, which lost 7 bases and 6 bases, there was a span of 10 bases. Germline V CDR1 and CDR2: LNHDA, SQIVND (reference sequence). This CDR3 comprises 12 residues. The CDR3 nucleotides read TGTGCCAGTAAGGTCGGGAGTCAGCCCCAGCATTTT. This codes for CASKVGSQPQHF.

The gene calls are TRBV5-4 and TRBJ2-2; TRBD2 matches 12 bases. The V gene's germline CDR1 is SGHNT and CDR2 YYREEE (reference sequence). V trimming: 3 bases; J trimming: 6 bases; junction bases outside the gene matches: 3. The CDR3 contains 15 residues. The CDR3 sequence is CASSSGLAGSGELFF. The CDR3 nucleotides read TGTGCCAGCAGCTCCGGACTAGCGGGATCCGGGGAGCTGTTTTTT.

The rearrangement uses TRBV5-1 and TRBJ2-7; TRBD2 agrees at 13 bases. V was clipped by 4 bases and J by 1 base; unmatched bases: 8. There are 17 residues in the CDR3. CDR1 is SGHRS, CDR2 YFSETQ, per germline. CDR3 DNA sequence: TGCGCCAGCAGCCCGGGACTAGCGGGAACCCAGTCCTACGAGCAGTACTTC. This codes for CASSPGLAGTQSYEQYF.

The chain has TRBV14 and TRBJ2-2; D remains ambiguous. The V gene's germline CDR1 is SGHDN and CDR2 FVKESK. The CDR3 totals 17 residues. Trimming stripped 0 bases from V and 4 bases from J, with 15 bases between. In DNA, the CDR3 is TGTGCCAGCAGCCAAGACAATACGACTCTTGGCACCGGGGAGCTGTTTTTT. Translating it yields CASSQDNTTLGTGELFF.

The V gene is TRBV5-1, the J gene TRBJ1-4; tentative D call: TRBD1 (6 bases). The CDR3 spans 15 residues. CDR1 is SGHRS and CDR2 is YFSETQ in the germline V gene. V gave up 4 bases and J gave up 8 bases, with 18 bases separating them. The CDR3, as DNA: TGCGCCAGCAGCCCCTCTGCGGCCGGGACAGAAAAACTGTTTTTT. This translates into CASSPSAAGTEKLFF.

This sequence joins TRBV19 and TRBJ2-5; TRBD1 matches 11 bases. CDR3 length: 17 residues. V was pared by 5 bases and J by 3 bases, with 11 bases of the junction left unmatched. Germline V gene lookup returns CDR1 LNHDA and CDR2 SQIVND (reference sequence). CDR3 protein: CASSSRTGGALEETQYF. The CDR3 coding sequence is TGTGCCAGTAGTTCGAGGACAGGGGGCGCGCTCGAAGAGACCCAGTACTTC.

The chain has TRBV27 and TRBJ2-1; D ambiguous. The CDR3 extends over 14 amino acids. V was shortened by 2 bases and J by 12 bases, with 17 bases between the two germline ends. Germline values: CDR1 MNHEY, CDR2 SMNVEV (reference sequence). The CDR3 sequence: CASSLLQNSNWQFF. In DNA, the CDR3 is TGTGCCAGCAGTTTACTTCAGAATTCAAATTGGCAGTTCTTC.

The rearrangement joins TRBV29-1 to TRBJ2-7; 7 bases align to TRBD2. V lost 4 bases, J lost 3 bases, and 3 bases stayed unmatched. Germline CDR1 reads SQVTM; CDR2 reads ANQGSEA. CDR3 size: 12 residues. The chain's CDR3 is CSVGGRGYEQYF. The CDR3, as DNA: TGCAGCGTTGGCGGGAGAGGCTACGAGCAGTACTTC.

The CDR3 is CASSLGHTIYF. CDR3 DNA: TGTGCCAGCAGTCTAGGTCACACCATATATTTT. This rearrangement joins TRBV7-2 to TRBJ1-3; D ambiguous. The CDR3 spans 11 residues. V lost 6 bases and J lost 8, with 8 bases in between. Germline V gene data show CDR1 as SGHTA and CDR2 as FQGNSA.

The chain joins TRBV25-1 to TRBJ2-1; no firm D call. V shed 5 bases and J shed 7 bases, with 15 bases lying between them. The CDR3 has 14 residues. Looked up from germline, CDR1 is MGHDK and CDR2 is SYGVNS. CDR3 bases: TGTGCCAGCAGTAAAAGCGTGGAAGATAATGAGCAGTTCTTC. It specifies CASSKSVEDNEQFF. The whole variable domain, remainder taken from reference TRBV25-1 and TRBJ2-1, is EADIYQTPRYLVIGTGKKITLECSQTMGHDKMYWYQQDPGMELHLIHYSYGVNSTEKGDLSSESTVSRIRTEHFPLTLESARPSHTSQYLCASSKSVEDNEQFFGPGTRLTVL.